The 20 T cell receptor beta chains below come from one sample, sequenced in a study of blood T cell repertoires in COVID-19. The repertoire was sequenced with immunoSEQ multiplex PCR; TCRdb's copy has only in-frame clones and lacks some. The table has about 150,000 clones, 85% to 90% seen once; the top ten hold approximately 2.4%. Material: peripheral blood. The receptor set was obtained from a human donor in a cohort sampled during active COVID-19.

This chain joins TRBV3-1 (or the pseudogene TRBV3-2) and TRBJ2-1; 9 bases are shared with TRBD2. CDR3 length equals 16 residues. J lost 2 bases, V lost 4 bases, and 6 bases had no gene match. Germline V gives CDR1 LGHDT, CDR2 YNNKEL (reference sequence). The CDR3 here is CASSLKSGGTYNEQFF. The CDR3 DNA reads as TGTGCCAGCAGCCTCAAGAGCGGGGGGACCTACAATGAGCAGTTCTTC.

This chain joins TRBV29-1 and TRBJ1-1, with 8 bases that match TRBD1. The CDR3 has 13 amino acids. CDR1 SQVTM and CDR2 ANQGSEA come from the germline V gene. Trimming at V came to 3 bases and at J to 1 base, leaving 1 base not matched to a gene. The CDR3 sequence is CSVDGQGNTEAFF. CDR3 coding DNA: TGCAGCGTTGACGGACAGGGGAACACTGAAGCTTTCTTT.

The chain joins TRBV5-1 to TRBJ2-3, with a tentative D call TRBD1 (5 bases). V was trimmed by 5 bases and J by 0 bases, leaving 13 bases between them. CDR1 is SGHRS, CDR2 YFSETQ, per germline. The CDR3 length is 15 residues. In DNA, the CDR3 is TGCGCCAGCAGTCCGACAGCTTCTAGCACAGATACGCAGTATTTT. As protein: CASSPTASSTDTQYF.

The chain is built from TRBV11-3 and TRBJ2-1, with D hard to call. In germline, CDR1 is SGHNT, CDR2 YENEEA. The CDR3 has 14 residues. V was cut by 5 bases and J by 6 bases, with 14 bases left in between. CDR3 DNA sequence: TGTGCCAGCAGCCTCCGCCCCCCTAGCAATGAGCAGTTCTTC. Encoded protein: CASSLRPPSNEQFF.

This rearrangement joins TRBV5-4 to TRBJ2-1; TRBD2 matches 9 bases. Germline-derived CDR1 and CDR2 are SGHNT and YYREEE (reference sequence). The length of the CDR3 is 16 residues. V shed 0 bases, J shed 0 bases, and the junction held 1 base outside the gene matches. The CDR3 region is CASSLGGGDSYNEQFF. The DNA of the CDR3 is TGTGCCAGCAGCTTGGGCGGGGGGGACTCCTACAATGAGCAGTTCTTC.

The count of this clone is one. J is TRBJ1-2 and V is TRBV9; D gene uncertain. Between the trimmed V and J ends, which lost 0 bases and 4 bases, there was a span of 16 bases. The CDR3 totals 16 residues. Germline CDR1 and CDR2: SGDLS and YYNGEE. The CDR3 DNA reads as TGTGCCAGCAGCGTAGATGAGGGCCCGCCTTCCTATGGCTACACCTTC. It codes for CASSVDEGPPSYGYTF.

The chain uses TRBV11-2 and TRBJ1-3, with a tentative D call TRBD1 (6 bases). In germline, CDR1 is SGHAT, CDR2 FQNNGV. The germline V and J ends were trimmed by 5 bases and 9 bases, with 20 bases remaining between them. This CDR3 contains 15 residues. Here the CDR3 reads CASSLVGGRGATIYF. In nucleotides, the CDR3 is TGTGCCAGCAGCCTGGTGGGGGGCCGGGGGGCCACCATATATTTT.

This sequence joins TRBV11-1 and TRBJ2-4; D might be TRBD1 (6 bases). The CDR3 contains 16 residues. Trimming stripped 2 bases from V and 2 bases from J, with 13 bases between. Looked up from germline, CDR1 is SGHAT and CDR2 is FQDESV (reference sequence). The CDR3 here is CASSLWAGATKNIQYF. CDR3 DNA sequence: TGTGCCAGCAGCTTATGGGCAGGGGCAACCAAAAACATTCAGTACTTC.

A remark on this clone: The junction departs from the called germline gene at one end, perhaps through a read error. This CDR3 reads CAITEGGQGAHEQFF. The CDR3 DNA follows: TGTGCCATCACTGAGGGAGGACAGGGGGCCCATGAGCAGTTCTTC. This chain uses TRBV10-3 with TRBJ2-1; 11 bases match TRBD1. CDR1 is ENHRY and CDR2 is SYGVKD in the germline V gene. The CDR3 has 15 amino acids.

The J gene is TRBJ1-5, the V gene TRBV19; 9 positions match TRBD1. The germline V gene encodes CDR1 LNHDA and CDR2 SQIVND (reference sequence). The junction had 7 bases not matched to a gene; V was cut back by 5 bases and J by 2 bases. The CDR3 runs 16 residues. CDR3 DNA: TGTGCCAGTAGTGCTTCGGGACAGGGAGGCAATCAGCCCCAGCATTTT. This codes for CASSASGQGGNQPQHF. The complete variable domain, with remaining parts taken from reference TRBV19 and TRBJ1-5, reads DGGITQSPKYLFRKEGQNVTLSCEQNLNHDAMYWYRQDPGQGLRLIYYSQIVNDFQKGDIAEGYSVSREKKESFPLTVTSAQKNPTAFYLCASSASGQGGNQPQHFGDGTRLSIL.

A single count supports this clone. CDR3: CSVVGGSSGLSYEQYF. The CDR3 DNA is TGCAGCGTTGTGGGGGGGTCCTCGGGACTTTCCTACGAGCAGTACTTC. This chain uses TRBV29-1 with TRBJ2-7; 7 bases agree with TRBD2. V lost 4 bases to trimming and J lost 1 base; unmatched junction nucleotides: 13. The CDR3 spans 16 residues. Germline V CDR1 and CDR2: SQVTM, ANQGSEA.

The V and J genes are TRBV2 and TRBJ2-1; maybe TRBD2 (6 bases). The CDR3 contains 15 residues. With 8 bases removed from V and 8 bases from J, the gap between germline ends came to 22 bases. Looked up from germline, CDR1 is SNHLY and CDR2 is FYNNEI. The CDR3 DNA sequence: TGTGCCAGCGACAAGGGACTGCGCGGGATGGATGAGCAGTTCTTC. Translating it yields CASDKGLRGMDEQFF. Complete variable domain (other parts from reference TRBV2 and TRBJ2-1): EPEVTQTPSHQVTQMGQEVILRCVPISNHLYFYWYRQILGQKVEFLVSFYNNEISEKSEIFDDQFSVERPDGSNFTLKIRSTKLEDSAMYFCASDKGLRGMDEQFFGPGTRLTVL.

The rearrangement links TRBV28 to TRBJ2-5, with D possibly TRBD1 on 6 matching bases. V was clipped by 3 bases and J by 2 bases, with 10 bases between them. The CDR3 has 14 residues. In germline, CDR1 is MDHEN, CDR2 SYDVKM. CDR3 in amino acids: CASSFIRGQETQYF. The CDR3 region has the DNA TGTGCCAGCAGTTTTATAAGGGGGCAAGAGACCCAGTACTTC.

This clone was seen only a few times. The CDR3, as DNA: TGTGCCAGCAGTTTCACAGGGGGCCGTCAGCCCCAGCATTTT. Translating it yields CASSFTGGRQPQHF. J is TRBJ1-5 and V is TRBV27; 9 bases are a match to TRBD1. The CDR3 loop spans 14 amino acids. Losses at the gene ends were 3 bases for V and 6 bases for J; bases not matched to a gene: 3. Germline loops: CDR1 MNHEY, CDR2 SMNVEV (reference sequence).

The chain employs TRBV4-2 and TRBJ2-1; D perhaps matches TRBD2 (6 bases). The CDR3 extends over 18 amino acids. CDR1 and CDR2 from the germline V gene are LGHNA and YNFKEQ. The germline V and J ends were trimmed by 0 bases and 2 bases, with 17 bases remaining between them. This CDR3 reads CASSQDWGDVGAYNEQFF. CDR3 nucleotides: TGTGCCAGCAGCCAAGATTGGGGGGACGTCGGTGCCTACAATGAGCAGTTCTTC.

The V and J genes are TRBV13 and TRBJ1-6, with TRBD1 as a possible D gene (6 bases). Germline V gene data show CDR1 as PRHDT and CDR2 as FYEKMQ (reference sequence). The CDR3 consists of 15 residues. Trimming pared 3 bases from V and 7 bases from J, leaving 13 bases between. CDR3 DNA sequence: TGTGCCAGCAGCTTCGGGACACCCGACAATTCACCCCTCCACTTT. The encoded protein is CASSFGTPDNSPLHF. The whole variable domain, remainder taken from reference TRBV13 and TRBJ1-6, is AAGVIQSPRHLIKEKRETATLKCYPIPRHDTVYWYQQGPGQDPQFLISFYEKMQSDKGSIPDRFSAQQFSDYHSELNMSSLELGDSALYFCASSFGTPDNSPLHFGNGTRLTVT.

The chain recombines TRBV9 with TRBJ2-2, with TRBD2 identical over 14 bases. Per the germline V gene, CDR1 is SGDLS and CDR2 is YYNGEE. This CDR3 region has 18 residues. With V trimmed by 0 bases and J by 4 bases, 5 bases remained unmatched. The CDR3 is CASSVGRLAGGSTGELFF. The CDR3 region has the DNA TGTGCCAGCAGCGTAGGCCGACTAGCGGGGGGGTCCACCGGGGAGCTGTTTTTT.

The chain couples TRBV7-9 to TRBJ1-3; 7 bases map to TRBD1. Germline lookup yields CDR1 SEHNR and CDR2 FQNEAQ (reference sequence). V dropped 1 base and J dropped 1; count of bases not matched to a gene: 4. The CDR3 loop spans 16 amino acids. The DNA of the CDR3 is TGTGCCAGCAGCTTAGGGACAGGAGGTTCTGGAAACACCATATATTTT. This codes for CASSLGTGGSGNTIYF. The variable domain in full, completed from reference TRBV7-9 and TRBJ1-3, reads DTGVSQNPRHKITKRGQNVTFRCDPISEHNRLYWYRQTLGQGPEFLTYFQNEAQLEKSRLLSDRFSAERPKGSFSTLEIQRTEQGDSAMYLCASSLGTGGSGNTIYFGEGSWLTVV.

V is TRBV25-1 and J is TRBJ1-2; tentative D call: TRBD1 (5 bases). Germline V gene sequence: CDR1 MGHDK, CDR2 SYGVNS. The CDR3 has 12 amino acids. The V end was cut by 8 bases, the J end by 6 bases, with 13 bases between. CDR3 sequence: CASQQGANGYTF. The CDR3 coding sequence is TGTGCCAGCCAGCAGGGCGCAAATGGCTACACCTTC.

J is TRBJ2-3 and V is TRBV5-1, with no clear D. V lost 4 bases, J lost 3 bases, and 6 bases lay in between. Per the germline V gene, CDR1 is SGHRS and CDR2 is YFSETQ. The CDR3 length is 12 residues. The CDR3 is CASSINTDTQYF. In DNA, the CDR3 is TGCGCCAGCAGCATCAATACAGATACGCAGTATTTT.